This T cell receptor (beta chain) was recovered during a study of blood T cell repertoires in COVID-19. Study as a whole: PBMCs, B-cell-depleted T cells, or T cells were the source of the cDNA or gDNA that made up the material.

Germline values: CDR1 MNHNY, CDR2 SVGAGI (reference sequence). There are 15 residues in the CDR3. After removal of 6 bases from V and 6 bases from J, the junction contained 11 bases not matched to a gene. Sequencing was performed with immunoSEQ multiplex PCR; in TCRdb, only in-frame clones are kept and a portion is missing. The repertoire consists of around 100,000 clones, with around 93% occurring once and the leading ten covering roughly 17%. Sequencing used peripheral blood. This sequence was found in a man aged 50 to 60 with acute or convalescent COVID-19. The chain is built from TRBV6-6 and TRBJ1-5, with 7 bases that match TRBD1. CDR3 in DNA: TGTGCCAGCAGCAATAACGTCAGGGGGAGTCAGCCCCAGCATTTT. Protein sequence: CASSNNVRGSQPQHF.